This T cell receptor (beta chain) was sequenced during a study of regulatory T cells in long-lasting Graves disease. Study-wide findings and caveats: Limited samples may have lowered accuracy. Segments TRBV28, TRBJ1-2 and TRBJ2-5 showed preferential usage in persistent disease.

Combining iRepertoire HTBI primers with Arm-PCR of CDR3 regions, the authors built TCR beta libraries. TCRdb fed the multiplex PCR reads into MiXCR, producing one record per CDR3 protein. This table holds some 430,000 distinct CDR3 sequences, around a fifth found once. This clonotype was recorded at least ten times. Its antigen is not known. This CDR3 has 14 amino acids. V lost 3 bases and J lost 1, with 9 bases in between. Germline V lookup: CDR1 SGHTA, CDR2 FQGNSA. Time point: persistent/refractory GD, antithyroid drugs over 5 years with positive TRAb. After RNA was extracted from PBMCs, the TCR library was made from it. Graves' disease was diagnosed by American Thyroid Association guidelines.

The starting material was peripheral blood mononuclear cells (PBMCs), obtained when the disease was refractory, from a patient treated with antithyroid drugs. The rearrangement joins TRBV7-2 to TRBJ1-2; D unresolved. The source is a female donor with Graves disease. The CDR3 coding sequence is TGTGCCAGCAGCTTGAAAGGGATTAACTATGGCTACACCTTC. This translates into CASSLKGINYGYTF. Complete variable domain (other parts from reference TRBV7-2 and TRBJ1-2): GAGVSQSPSNKVTEKGKDVELRCDPISGHTALYWYRQSLGQGLEFLIYFQGNSAPDKSGLPSDRFSAERTGGSVSTLTIQRTQQEDSAVYLCASSLKGINYGYTFGSGTRLTVV.